The 6 T cell receptor beta chains listed next were all sequenced from one sample in a study of T-cell reconstitution after alpha-beta-depleted transplantation in children. It was with unique molecular identifiers that the TCRbeta library was prepared. TCRdb processed the PCR reads anew with MiXCR; each CDR3 protein has one entry. The sample holds under 850,000 distinct CDR3 sequences, around 13% seen once. The sequencing used PBMCs, collected before TCRalphabeta/CD19-depleted stem cell transplant. The receptors shown here come from a girl aged 2-10 years with congenital amegakaryocytic thrombocytopenia, due to receive a stem cell transplant.

On this clonotype: This may be a read error, as it is one base from a much larger clone. V is TRBV6-1 and J is TRBJ2-1, with D perhaps TRBD1 (6 bases). The CDR3 has 11 amino acids. Germline lookup yields CDR1 MNHNS and CDR2 SASEGT. CDR3 in amino acids: CANEQGDEQSF. The CDR3 DNA reads TGTGCCAACGAACAGGGCGATGAGCAGTCCTTC.

This clonotype was detected only a few times. The genes are TRBV29-1 and TRBJ2-5; D may correspond to TRBD1 or TRBD2 (6 bases each). This CDR3 spans 14 amino acids. CDR1 and CDR2 (germline): SQVTM, ANQGSEA. The V end was cut by 7 bases, the J end by 2 bases, with 17 bases between. CDR3 residues: CSADGGGAQETQYF. CDR3 nucleotide sequence: TGCAGCGCCGACGGAGGGGGAGCGCAAGAGACCCAGTACTTC.

Ten or more counts support this clonotype. This sequence joins TRBV20-1 and TRBJ2-7; D is tentatively TRBD1 or TRBD2 (5 bases each). This CDR3 has 13 amino acids. Germline V gene sequence: CDR1 DFQATT, CDR2 SNEGSKA (reference sequence). V shed 6 bases and J shed 0 bases, with 12 bases lying between them. The CDR3 DNA sequence: TGCAGTGCACGGGACCAAAGCTCCTACGAGCAGTACTTC. Its translation: CSARDQSSYEQYF.

This chain links TRBV28 with TRBJ2-1, with 10 bases fitting TRBD2. This CDR3 comprises 16 residues. CDR1 MDHEN and CDR2 SYDVKM come from the germline V gene. The trim removed 5 bases at V and 7 bases at J, leaving 11 bases unmatched. CDR3 loop: CASSAPLAGVGNEQFF. The CDR3, as DNA: TGTGCCAGCAGTGCCCCCCTAGCGGGAGTTGGTAATGAGCAGTTCTTC.

This clonotype showed up many times. This chain connects TRBV5-5 to TRBJ1-3; D is ambiguous. Germline V gene lookup returns CDR1 SGHKS and CDR2 YYEKEE (reference sequence). This CDR3 is 14 amino acids long. Trimming pared 2 bases from V and 5 bases from J, leaving 11 bases between. The chain's CDR3 is CASSFQVDRNTIYF. For the CDR3, the DNA is TGTGCCAGCAGCTTTCAGGTAGATCGAAACACCATATATTTT.

This clonotype was picked up many times. V and J are TRBV5-1 and TRBJ2-3; 9 bases fit TRBD2. The CDR3 length is 16 residues. Germline V lookup: CDR1 SGHRS, CDR2 YFSETQ. V gave up 4 bases and J gave up 0 bases; unmatched junction bases: 6. This chain's CDR3 is CASSRGLAQSTDTQYF. The CDR3 region has the DNA TGCGCCAGCAGCAGGGGACTAGCTCAGAGCACAGATACGCAGTATTTT.